The source of this TCR beta chain is a study of a mutant IDH1 vaccine in newly diagnosed glioma. Clones were sequenced by immunoSEQ multiplex PCR, and TCRdb holds only the in-frame ones, with some missing. The table lists about 110,000 clones, 85% to 90% of them singletons, with 0.61% in the top ten. Comment on this clone: Antigen: not known.

Time point indicated: week 11, during vaccination. Mutant IDH1 20-mer peptide, at 300 ug, made up each vaccine dose, with topical imiquimod. The TCR comes from a woman aged 45-59 years with glioma. This specimen consisted of PBMCs, obtained from a glioma patient whose treatment included an IDH1 peptide vaccine.

The CDR3 DNA is TGTGCCAGCAGCCGTCGGGACAGGGGCGGTGGCTACACCTTC. This sequence encodes CASSRRDRGGGYTF. The chain employs TRBV6-5 and TRBJ1-2, with TRBD1 identical over 10 bases. The CDR3 runs 14 residues. The V gene's germline CDR1 is MNHEY and CDR2 SVGAGI. The ends lost 6 bases at V and 7 bases at J; junction bases unmatched: 8.